This T cell receptor beta chain was recovered during a study of CD8 T cells in Susac syndrome. Germline values: CDR1 LGHDT, CDR2 YNNKEL (reference sequence). Trimming left V 6 bases short and J 5 bases short, with 14 bases between. The CDR3 consists of 14 residues. An amount of RNA that ranged from roughly 0.45 to 1 ug was reverse transcribed with random hexamers. TCRdb reprocessed the immunoSEQ multiplex PCR reads with MiXCR, giving one entry per CDR3 protein. Counted here are about 250,000 distinct CDR3 sequences, around 95% occurring once; the ten biggest clones make up around 0.07%. The receptor comes from a human donor with multiple sclerosis. The chain is built from TRBV3-1 and TRBJ1-5; D ambiguous. The material sequenced was CD4+ T cells from PBMCs. In nucleotides, the CDR3 is TGTGCCAGCAGAACGCGGACTGATGATCAGCCCCAGCATTTT. Translating it yields CASRTRTDDQPQHF.